This T cell receptor (beta chain) was observed in a study of blood T cell repertoires in COVID-19. Study-level information: COVID-19 samples from acute and convalescent phases originated in the United States, Italy and Spain. T cells, B-cell-depleted T cells, or PBMCs provided the cDNA or gDNA that served as material.

The CDR3 consists of 13 residues. Germline CDR1 and CDR2: KGHDR and SFDVKD. Trimming shortened V by 5 bases and J by 1 base, and 7 bases separated the two germline ends. Original processing notes: The authors estimated nucleated cell counts from reference gene primer amplification. Produced via immunoSEQ multiplex PCR; TCRdb's table is partial and in-frame only. That table is the source of V, J and clone size, and D and trimming were worked out from the DNA. The top ten clones hold 5.5% of a sample with 100,000 to 150,000 clones, around 70% of them seen once. The clonotype comes from a man in his fifties or sixties with acute or convalescent COVID-19. The material sequenced was peripheral blood. The chain combines TRBV24-1 with TRBJ2-5, with TRBD2 as a possible D gene (6 bases). The CDR3 DNA reads TGTGCCACCAGTGGGCGGGGCCAAGAGACCCAGTACTTC. Its translation is CATSGRGQETQYF.